The 3 T cell receptor beta chains below were found in one sample sequenced in a study of identical twins. Using its own MiXCR run on the 5' RACE reads, TCRdb lists one record per CDR3 protein. Among about 920,000 distinct CDR3 sequences listed, about 12% were seen once. This sample also belongs to another study, concerning yellow fever vaccine responses in identical twins.

The sequenced sample consisted of PBMCs. The origin of the receptors is a woman aged 18-29 years in good health.

V gene TRBV5-1 combines with J gene TRBJ2-3; TRBD1 might be the D (6 bases). The CDR3 is 15 amino acids. The V gene's germline CDR1 is SGHRS and CDR2 YFSETQ. The V end lost 0 bases, the J end lost 2 bases, and 10 bases lay between the germline ends. Here the CDR3 reads CASSLAGDNTDTQYF. Here the CDR3 DNA reads TGCGCCAGCAGCTTGGCCGGGGACAACACAGATACGCAGTATTTT.

The chain carries TRBV3-1 and TRBJ2-5, with 7 nucleotides matching TRBD1. The V gene end was trimmed by 7 bases and the J gene end by 5 bases; junction bases not matched to a gene: 16. This CDR3 contains 16 residues. Germline-derived CDR1 and CDR2 are LGHDT and YNNKEL (reference sequence). The CDR3 bases are TGTGCCAGCAATCACCGTCGGGGACAGCGGTGGGAGACCCAGTACTTC. Its translation: CASNHRRGQRWETQYF.

This clonotype turned up a few times. The J gene is TRBJ2-2, the V gene TRBV20-1; 8 bases map to TRBD1. This CDR3 is built from 17 residues. Trimming removed 0 bases from V and 5 bases from J; junction bases left unmatched: 11. CDR1 is DFQATT, CDR2 SNEGSKA, per germline (reference sequence). Here the CDR3 reads CSARDHEGRGLTGELFF. The DNA for the CDR3 is TGCAGTGCTAGAGATCATGAAGGCAGGGGGCTAACCGGGGAGCTGTTTTTT.